This is a list of T cell receptor beta chains from one sample in a study of Graves' ophthalmopathy and Graves' hyperthyroidism. TCRdb analysed the multiplex PCR reads with MiXCR anew, one entry per CDR3 protein. The table lists 650,000 to 900,000 distinct CDR3 sequences, approximately 40% of them singletons, with approximately 46% in the top ten. The sequenced sample was peripheral blood. Receptors were obtained from an adult man with Graves' ophthalmopathy. Both conserved end residues are part of each CDR3. Fields, in order: CDR3 protein, V gene, J gene.

CASSFYNRGTNTGELFF	TRBV7-2	TRBJ2-2
CATSYSTDRDRNQPQHF	TRBV24-1	TRBJ1-5
CASTPQGGYSNQPQHF	TRBV6-1	TRBJ1-5
CATSLIPPATNEKLFF	TRBV15	TRBJ1-4
CASLEGAHTGELFF	TRBV25-1	TRBJ2-2
CASSLRIYEQYF	TRBV7-3	TRBJ2-7
CSAPPGTGVMNTEAFF	TRBV20-1	TRBJ1-1
CASSEAIRGEAFF	TRBV6-1	TRBJ1-1
CAITAGPQETQHF	TRBV10-3	TRBJ1-5
CASSLGGGADQPQHF	TRBV5-4	TRBJ1-5
CASSLSSAPHEQYF	TRBV7-9	TRBJ2-7
CASSQVGGAYEQYF	TRBV7-3	TRBJ2-7
CASSFAQLPYEQYF	TRBV7-9	TRBJ2-7
CAWGTVSYEQYF	TRBV11-2	TRBJ2-7
CASSYGFLSNQPQHF	TRBV24-1	TRBJ1-5
CASSLEAGGTEAFF	TRBV7-9	TRBJ1-1
CAGSSRGRTEAFF	TRBV19	TRBJ1-1
CATDPIGTEAFF	TRBV7-9	TRBJ1-1
CASSYSPDRGTNGYTF	TRBV6-5	TRBJ1-2
CASSTGLDRVYEQYF	TRBV7-8	TRBJ2-7
CASRTSGTSYEQYF	TRBV5-1	TRBJ2-7
CASSGPDGLETQYF	TRBV2	TRBJ2-5
CASSWEGSATYEQYF	TRBV7-6	TRBJ2-7
CASSLGGHSSGNTIYF	TRBV5-1	TRBJ1-3
CASSYGANQPQHF	TRBV6-5	TRBJ1-5
CSARGGWSGDDYGYTF	TRBV20-1	TRBJ1-2
CSARVPGVQHF	TRBV20-1	TRBJ1-5
CASSQDGLAGGTGELFF	TRBV10-2	TRBJ2-2
CASSLDRDTYEQYF	TRBV5-5	TRBJ2-7
CASGASLEDTQYF	TRBV10-1	TRBJ2-3
CSVEGGGLAYEQYF	TRBV29-1	TRBJ2-7
CASSFTGQGPGLVF	TRBV7-3	TRBJ1-5
CASSELTGQTSGETQYF	TRBV25-1	TRBJ2-5
CASSQTLGSSAYNSPLHF	TRBV14	TRBJ1-6
CASSFEGNNSPLHF	TRBV5-1	TRBJ1-6
CASSFQRGYQETQYF	TRBV12-3/TRBV12-4	TRBJ2-5
CASSYEQKTQYF	TRBV7-9	TRBJ2-5
CSAKSTGYTF	TRBV20-1	TRBJ1-2
CASTPGLAGRSADTQYF	TRBV11-1	TRBJ2-3
CASRRTNYGYTF	TRBV6-1	TRBJ1-2
CSASASGTGQLNSPLHF	TRBV20-1	TRBJ1-6
CSAPQGLYQPQHF	TRBV20-1	TRBJ1-5
CSARPRGGDTEAFF	TRBV20-1	TRBJ1-1
CSAPSGQGAQETQYF	TRBV20-1	TRBJ2-5
CASSVVALGANVLTF	TRBV9	TRBJ2-6
CASSQNVANRGENYGYTF	TRBV16	TRBJ1-2
CASSRRTGDTGELFF	TRBV2	TRBJ2-2
CASSLTASGANVLTF	TRBV7-3	TRBJ2-6
CASSFRGGRTGYTF	TRBV10-3	TRBJ1-2
CASNLQGLNTEAFF	TRBV11-2	TRBJ1-1